The 9 T cell receptor beta chains below were found in one sample sequenced in a study of blood T cell repertoires in COVID-19. The table came from immunoSEQ multiplex PCR; TCRdb's copy has only in-frame clones and leaves some out. The sample has under 150,000 clones; over 75% are singletons. Sequences were obtained from PBMCs or T cells enriched from blood (not recorded which). The receptors stem from a woman in her forties or fifties who had recovered from COVID-19.

The chain has TRBV6-1 and TRBJ1-4; a possible D gene is TRBD1 (6 bases). Trimming cost V 1 base and J 10 bases, with 16 bases left between them. This CDR3 comprises 15 residues. The germline V gene has CDR1 MNHNS and CDR2 SASEGT. The CDR3 here is CASSEGTVPWGKLFF. The DNA for the CDR3 is TGTGCCAGCAGTGAAGGGACAGTCCCTTGGGGAAAACTGTTTTTT.

This rearrangement joins TRBV4-2 to TRBJ1-3; TRBD1 is a possible D gene (5 bases). The V gene lost 0 bases and the J gene lost 8 bases, with 8 bases spanning the gap. The CDR3 has 13 residues. The germline V gene has CDR1 LGHNA and CDR2 YNFKEQ. The CDR3 loop reads CASSQDWGDTIYF. CDR3 bases: TGTGCCAGCAGCCAAGATTGGGGGGACACCATATATTTT.

The chain couples TRBV18 to TRBJ1-5; 8 nucleotides match TRBD1. CDR1 is KGHSH and CDR2 is LQKENI in the germline V gene. V trimming: 3 bases; J trimming: 8 bases; junction bases outside the gene matches: 6. The CDR3 is 14 amino acids. CDR3 nucleotides: TGTGCCAGCTCACCTCGACAGGGGAGGGAGCCCCAGCATTTT. This sequence encodes CASSPRQGREPQHF. Full variable domain (rest looked up from reference TRBV18 and TRBJ1-5): NAGVMQNPRHLVRRRGQEARLRCSPMKGHSHVYWYRQLPEEGLKFMVYLQKENIIDESGMPKERFSAEFPKEGPSILRIQQVVRGDSAAYFCASSPRQGREPQHFGDGTRLSIL.

The count of this clone is one. The chain couples TRBV27 to TRBJ2-1; TRBD2 matches at 10 bases. Germline V CDR1 and CDR2: MNHEY, SMNVEV (reference sequence). The J segment lost 15 bases and the V segment lost 9 bases, leaving 5 bases of the junction unmatched. The CDR3 totals 10 residues. The CDR3 nucleotides are TGTGCCAGTTCAGCGGGAGGGGGGTTCTTC. This gives the protein CASSAGGGFF.

This clone has just a few counts. The rearrangement uses TRBV13 and TRBJ2-2, with 9 bases that match TRBD2. J lost 5 bases, V lost 5 bases, and 18 bases had no gene match. This CDR3 has 19 amino acids. CDR1 is PRHDT and CDR2 is FYEKMQ in the germline V gene (reference sequence). For the CDR3, the DNA is TGTGCCAGCAGCCGTCGGGCGGGGGGGCCAGTTCTACGGACCGGGGAGCTGTTTTTT. Its translation: CASSRRAGGPVLRTGELFF. The variable domain in full, completed from reference TRBV13 and TRBJ2-2, reads AAGVIQSPRHLIKEKRETATLKCYPIPRHDTVYWYQQGPGQDPQFLISFYEKMQSDKGSIPDRFSAQQFSDYHSELNMSSLELGDSALYFCASSRRAGGPVLRTGELFFGEGSRLTVL.

This clone was picked up one time. V is TRBV28 and J is TRBJ2-7, with 7 bases matching TRBD2. The germline gives CDR1 MDHEN, CDR2 SYDVKM. The CDR3 consists of 14 residues. With V trimmed by 10 bases and J by 0 bases, 9 bases remained unmatched. The CDR3 DNA is TGTGCCACCGATGCTAGCGGCAGCTCCTACGAGCAGTACTTC. It encodes CATDASGSSYEQYF.

The CDR3 sequence is CASSFLTGTGNEKLFF. As DNA, the CDR3 is TGTGCCAGCAGCTTTCTCACCGGGACAGGAAATGAAAAACTGTTTTTT. This chain uses TRBV7-9 with TRBJ1-4; 8 bases line up with TRBD1. The ends lost 3 bases at V and 5 bases at J; junction bases unmatched: 8. Germline CDR1 SEHNR, CDR2 FQNEAQ (reference sequence). The length of the CDR3 is 16 residues.

This clone was recorded a few times. The V call is TRBV7-2, the J call TRBJ1-1; D is ambiguous. The germline gives CDR1 SGHTA, CDR2 FQGNSA. Trimming took off 1 base at V and 1 base at J, with 7 bases between the two ends. The CDR3 is 14 amino acids. As DNA, the CDR3 is TGTGCCAGCAGCTTAGATCGGAGGAACACTGAAGCTTTCTTT. It translates to CASSLDRRNTEAFF.

This chain uses TRBV5-1 with TRBJ1-1; maybe TRBD1 (6 bases). The length of the CDR3 is 17 residues. CDR1 and CDR2 from the germline V gene are SGHRS and YFSETQ. Trimming removed 3 bases from V and 13 bases from J, with 31 bases in between. This chain's CDR3 is CASSWGGGGGADYQVFF. In DNA, the CDR3 is TGCGCCAGCAGCTGGGGCGGAGGCGGGGGCGCCGATTATCAAGTTTTCTTT.